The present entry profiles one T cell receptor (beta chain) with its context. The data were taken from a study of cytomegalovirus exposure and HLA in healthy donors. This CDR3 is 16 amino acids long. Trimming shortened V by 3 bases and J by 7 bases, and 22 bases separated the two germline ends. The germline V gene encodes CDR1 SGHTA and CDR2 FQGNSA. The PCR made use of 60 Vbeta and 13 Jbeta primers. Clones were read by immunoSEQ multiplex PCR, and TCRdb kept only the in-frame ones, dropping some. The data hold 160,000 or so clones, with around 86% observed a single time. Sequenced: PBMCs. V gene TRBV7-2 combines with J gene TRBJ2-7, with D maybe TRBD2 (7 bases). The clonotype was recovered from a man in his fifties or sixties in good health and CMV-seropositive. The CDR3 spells CASSFLPGGHDGEQYF. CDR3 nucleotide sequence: TGTGCCAGCAGCTTTTTACCCGGGGGGCACGACGGAGAGCAGTACTTC.